There are a few counts of the clone carrying this T cell receptor beta chain. Its antigen is unidentified. A clone one base away is much larger, so this may be a read error. The entry originates in a study of CD8 T cells in ankylosing spondylitis. Germline-derived CDR1 and CDR2 are SGHTA and FQGNSA. This CDR3 has 15 amino acids. After removal of 1 base from V and 5 bases from J, the junction contained 1 base not matched to a gene. Findings and caveats of the study: Disease-associated clones were reportedly significantly overrepresented in matched ankylosing spondylitis synovial fluid. Disease-linked clones, CD8+, were relatively rare in peripheral blood. A TCR beta motif made of about 8 highly homologous variants seemed typical of ankylosing spondylitis blood.

TCRdb independently ran MiXCR on the 5' RACE reads; one entry per CDR3 protein. The sample yields hundreds of thousands of distinct CDR3 sequences, 25% to 30% seen once. The specimen was blood, either unsorted or a sorted T cell fraction (not recorded which). The chain uses TRBV7-2 and TRBJ2-1; 11 bases align to TRBD1. The sequence derives from a male donor with ankylosing spondylitis. The CDR3 here is CASSLGTGGNNEQFF. The CDR3 region has the DNA TGTGCCAGCAGCTTAGGGACAGGGGGCAACAATGAGCAGTTCTTC.